The present TCR beta chain was sequenced within a study of T cells in Graves' hyperthyroidism and ophthalmopathy. Study details: Peripheral blood collection took place at initial diagnosis, before any treatment. Study results and caveats: Most thyroid-expanded clonotypes above 0.001 were also found in blood.

RNA transcripts yielded amplified TCR beta CDR3 regions. HTBI primers were employed in a first-round RT-PCR of the TCR CDR3. From the multiplex PCR reads, TCRdb called clonotypes with MiXCR, one entry per CDR3 protein. Of fewer than 700,000 distinct CDR3 sequences in the sample, around 15% were seen once. As for this clonotype: Its antigen is unidentified.

The ends lost 0 bases at V and 3 bases at J; junction bases unmatched: 4. CDR3 length: 16 residues. Any patient presenting with uncontrolled infection, other autoimmune disease, pregnancy or lactation was left out. Every diagnosis used clinical symptoms, serum thyroxine and TRAb, thyroid ultrasound and orbital computed tomography. This clonotype was sampled from a woman between 25 and 40 years old with Graves' hyperthyroidism. The sample comprised blood. The V call is TRBV12-3 or TRBV12-4, the J call TRBJ2-5, with 10 bases that match TRBD2. The CDR3 sequence is CASSLAPGLAEETQYF. The CDR3 region has the DNA TGTGCCAGCAGTTTAGCTCCAGGACTAGCGGAAGAGACCCAGTACTTC.